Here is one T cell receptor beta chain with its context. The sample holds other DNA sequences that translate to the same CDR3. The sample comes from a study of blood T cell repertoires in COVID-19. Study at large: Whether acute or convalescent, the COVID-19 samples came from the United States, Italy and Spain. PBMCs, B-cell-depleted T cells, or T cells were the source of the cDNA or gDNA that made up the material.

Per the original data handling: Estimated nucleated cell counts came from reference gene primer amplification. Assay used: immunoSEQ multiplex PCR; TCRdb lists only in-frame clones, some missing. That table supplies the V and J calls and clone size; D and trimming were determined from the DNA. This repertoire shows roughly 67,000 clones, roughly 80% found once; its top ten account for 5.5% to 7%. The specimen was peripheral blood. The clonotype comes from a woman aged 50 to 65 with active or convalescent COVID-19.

The chain's CDR3 is CASSYSRGTEAFF. The CDR3 bases are TGTGCCAGCAGTTACTCGCGGGGGACTGAAGCTTTCTTT. The genes are TRBV6-6 and TRBJ1-1, with D possibly TRBD1 on 5 matching bases. CDR3 size: 13 residues. Germline V gives CDR1 MNHNY, CDR2 SVGAGI (reference sequence). With 0 bases removed from V and 5 bases from J, the gap between germline ends came to 7 bases.